This T cell receptor beta chain was sequenced during a study of PD-1 blockade in classical Hodgkin lymphoma. Study conclusions and caveats: Newly diagnosed and completely responding patients shared comparable baseline diversity. Patients excluded were those beginning nivolumab under 1 year after ASCT. CD4+ TCR diversity climbed significantly by C4D1, unlike CD8+ TCR diversity.

Per germline, CDR1 SGHTS and CDR2 YDEGEE. The CDR3 is 14 residues long. V was cut by 4 bases and J by 0 bases, with 8 bases left in between. Specified time point: cycle 4 day 1 (C4D1), after 5 to 7 weeks of nivolumab. Brentuximab vedotin exposure varied among the patients, all of whom had relapsed after autologous stem cell transplantation. As regards this clone: The antigen is unknown.

Method: immunoSEQ multiplex PCR; TCRdb's copy keeps in-frame clones and lacks some. The table shows tens of thousands of clones, with roughly 92% occurring only once. This specimen consisted of peripheral blood mononuclear cells (PBMCs), obtained before the fourth cycle of nivolumab. The TCR sequence derives from a human donor with classical Hodgkin lymphoma. V usage is TRBV5-8 and J usage is TRBJ1-3, with D possibly matching TRBD1 (5 bases). The CDR3 region is CASSGHVSGNTIYF. CDR3 bases: TGTGCCAGCAGCGGACATGTCTCTGGAAACACCATATATTTT.